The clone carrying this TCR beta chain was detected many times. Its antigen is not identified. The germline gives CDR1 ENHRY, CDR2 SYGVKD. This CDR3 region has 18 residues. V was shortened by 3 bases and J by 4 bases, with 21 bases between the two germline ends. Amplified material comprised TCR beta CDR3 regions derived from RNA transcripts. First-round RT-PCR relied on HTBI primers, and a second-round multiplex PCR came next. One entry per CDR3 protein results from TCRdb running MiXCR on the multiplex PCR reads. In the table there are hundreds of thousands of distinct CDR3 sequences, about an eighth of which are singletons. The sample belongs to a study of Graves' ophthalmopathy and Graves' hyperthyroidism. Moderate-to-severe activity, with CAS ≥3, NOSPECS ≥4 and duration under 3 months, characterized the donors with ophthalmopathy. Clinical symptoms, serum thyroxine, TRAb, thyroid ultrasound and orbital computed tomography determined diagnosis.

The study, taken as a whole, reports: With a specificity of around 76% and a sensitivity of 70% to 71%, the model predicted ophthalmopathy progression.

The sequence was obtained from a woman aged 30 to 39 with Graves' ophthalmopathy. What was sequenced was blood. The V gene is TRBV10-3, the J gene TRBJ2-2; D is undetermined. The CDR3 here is CAISDVVGPSPGTGELFF. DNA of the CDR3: TGTGCCATCAGTGATGTTGTAGGACCGTCCCCGGGCACCGGGGAGCTGTTTTTT.